This T cell receptor beta chain was captured in a study of identical twins. The CDR3 extends over 13 amino acids. Germline-derived CDR1 and CDR2 are MNHEY and SMNVEV (reference sequence). Deletions cut 2 bases from V and 13 bases from J, with 12 bases between. Study-level findings and limits: Twins' excess sharing was less marked for out-of-frame beta sequences.

Each CDR3 protein gets one entry after TCRdb re-called the 5' RACE reads with MiXCR. The sample yields some 500,000 distinct CDR3 sequences, approximately 22% seen once. This clonotype was observed a handful of times. Its specificity is unknown. The data were also submitted as part of a second study, on T cells expressing NK-cell markers.

The TCR sequence derives from a woman between 18 and 29 years old in good health. Sequenced input: CD4+ T cells sorted from blood. This rearrangement joins TRBV27 to TRBJ1-6; D is unclear. This chain's CDR3 is CASSLKRSNPLHF. The CDR3 coding sequence is TGTGCCAGCAGTTTAAAAAGGTCGAACCCCCTCCACTTT.